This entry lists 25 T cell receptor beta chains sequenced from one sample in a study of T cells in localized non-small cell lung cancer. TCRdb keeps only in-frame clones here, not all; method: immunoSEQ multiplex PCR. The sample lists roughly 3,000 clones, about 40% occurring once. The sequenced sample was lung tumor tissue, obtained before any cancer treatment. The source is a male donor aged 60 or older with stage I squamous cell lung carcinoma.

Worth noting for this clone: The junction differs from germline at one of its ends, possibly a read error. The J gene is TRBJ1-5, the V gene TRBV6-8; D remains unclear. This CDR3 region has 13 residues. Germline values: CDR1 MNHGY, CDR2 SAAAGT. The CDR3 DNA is TGTGCTAGCAGCCGATCTGGCAATCAGCCCCAGCATTTT. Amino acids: CASSRSGNQPQHF.

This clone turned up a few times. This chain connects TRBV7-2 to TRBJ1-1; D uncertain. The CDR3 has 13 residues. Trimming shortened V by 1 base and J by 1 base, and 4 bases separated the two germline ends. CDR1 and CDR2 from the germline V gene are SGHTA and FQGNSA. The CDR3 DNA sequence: TGTGCCAGCAGCTTAGTTAGGAACACTGAAGCTTTCTTT. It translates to CASSLVRNTEAFF.

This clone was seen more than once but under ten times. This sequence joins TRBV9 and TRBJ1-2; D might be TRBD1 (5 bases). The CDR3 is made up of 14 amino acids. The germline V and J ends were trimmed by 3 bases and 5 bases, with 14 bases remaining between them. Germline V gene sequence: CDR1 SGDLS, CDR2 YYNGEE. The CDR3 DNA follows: TGTGCCAGCAGCGCGGACCCGGAGGGGTATGGCTACACCTTC. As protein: CASSADPEGYGYTF.

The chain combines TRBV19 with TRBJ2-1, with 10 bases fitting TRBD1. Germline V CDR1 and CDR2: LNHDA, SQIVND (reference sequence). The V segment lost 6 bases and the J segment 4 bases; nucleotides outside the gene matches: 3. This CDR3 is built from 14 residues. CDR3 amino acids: CASRLDRGYNEQFF. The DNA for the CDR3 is TGTGCCAGTAGACTGGACAGGGGGTACAATGAGCAGTTCTTC.

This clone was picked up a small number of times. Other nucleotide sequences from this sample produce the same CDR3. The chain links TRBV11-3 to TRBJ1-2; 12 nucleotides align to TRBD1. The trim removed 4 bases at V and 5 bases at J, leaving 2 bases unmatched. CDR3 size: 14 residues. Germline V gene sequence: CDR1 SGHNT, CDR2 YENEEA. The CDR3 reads CASSSGQGAYGYTF. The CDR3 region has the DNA TGTGCCAGCAGCTCGGGACAGGGGGCATATGGCTACACCTTC.

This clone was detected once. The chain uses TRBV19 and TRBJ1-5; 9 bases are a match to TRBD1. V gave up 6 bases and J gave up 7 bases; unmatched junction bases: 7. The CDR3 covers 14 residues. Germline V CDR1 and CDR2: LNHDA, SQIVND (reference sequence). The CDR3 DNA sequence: TGTGCCAGTAGCCCGGACAGGGGACGACAGCCCCAGCATTTT. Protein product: CASSPDRGRQPQHF.

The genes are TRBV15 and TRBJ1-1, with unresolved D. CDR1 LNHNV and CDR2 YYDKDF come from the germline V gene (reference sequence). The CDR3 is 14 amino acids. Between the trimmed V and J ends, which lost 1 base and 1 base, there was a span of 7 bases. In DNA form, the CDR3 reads TGTGCCACCAGCAGAGTGGTGGCGAACACTGAAGCTTTCTTT. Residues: CATSRVVANTEAFF.

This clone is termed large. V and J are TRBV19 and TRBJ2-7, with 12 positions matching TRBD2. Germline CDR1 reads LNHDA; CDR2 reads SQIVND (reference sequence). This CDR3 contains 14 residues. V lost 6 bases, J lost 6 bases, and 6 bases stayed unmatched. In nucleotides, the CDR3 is TGTGCCAGTAGGACACTAGCGGGAGGTGGCGAGCAGTACTTC. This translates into CASRTLAGGGEQYF.

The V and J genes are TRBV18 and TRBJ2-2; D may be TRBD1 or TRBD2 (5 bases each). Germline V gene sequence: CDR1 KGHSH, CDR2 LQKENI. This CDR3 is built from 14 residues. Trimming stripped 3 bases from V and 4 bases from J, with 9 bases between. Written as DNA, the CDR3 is TGTGCCAGCTCACCTAGAGGGGTCACCGGGGAGCTGTTTTTT. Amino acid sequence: CASSPRGVTGELFF. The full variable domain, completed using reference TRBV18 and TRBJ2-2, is NAGVMQNPRHLVRRRGQEARLRCSPMKGHSHVYWYRQLPEEGLKFMVYLQKENIIDESGMPKERFSAEFPKEGPSILRIQQVVRGDSAAYFCASSPRGVTGELFFGEGSRLTVL.

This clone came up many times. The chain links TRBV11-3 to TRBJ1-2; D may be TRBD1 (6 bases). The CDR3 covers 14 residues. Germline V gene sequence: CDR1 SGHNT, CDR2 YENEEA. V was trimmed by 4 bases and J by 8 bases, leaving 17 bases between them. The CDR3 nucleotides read TGTGCCAGCAGCTCCCCCGACAACAGGGACGGCTACACCTTC. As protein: CASSSPDNRDGYTF.

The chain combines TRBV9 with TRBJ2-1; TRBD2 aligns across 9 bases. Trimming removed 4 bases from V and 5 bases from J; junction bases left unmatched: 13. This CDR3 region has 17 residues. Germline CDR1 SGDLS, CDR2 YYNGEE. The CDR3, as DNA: TGTGCCAGCAGCCCCCGCGGGAGGGGAGTCGACCACAATGAGCAGTTCTTC. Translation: CASSPRGRGVDHNEQFF. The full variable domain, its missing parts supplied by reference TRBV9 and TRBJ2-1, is DSGVTQTPKHLITATGQRVTLRCSPRSGDLSVYWYQQSLDQGLQFLIQYYNGEERAKGNILERFSAQQFPDLHSELNLSSLELGDSALYFCASSPRGRGVDHNEQFFGPGTRLTVL.

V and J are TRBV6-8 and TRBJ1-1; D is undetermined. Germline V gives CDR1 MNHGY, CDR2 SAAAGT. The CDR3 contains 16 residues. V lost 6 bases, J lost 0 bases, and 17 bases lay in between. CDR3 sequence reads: CASRALPTIMNTEAFF. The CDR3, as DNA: TGTGCCAGCAGAGCACTCCCCACAATTATGAACACTGAAGCTTTCTTT.

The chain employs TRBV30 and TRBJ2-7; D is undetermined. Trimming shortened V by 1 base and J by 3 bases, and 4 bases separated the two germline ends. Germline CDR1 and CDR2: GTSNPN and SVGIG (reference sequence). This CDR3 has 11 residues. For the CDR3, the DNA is TGTGCCTGGAGTGGGAGCTACGAGCAGTACTTC. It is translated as CAWSGSYEQYF. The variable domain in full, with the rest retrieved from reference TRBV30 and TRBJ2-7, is SQTIHQWPATLVQPVGSPLSLECTVEGTSNPNLYWYRQAAGRGLQLLFYSVGIGQISSEVPQNLSASRPQDRQFILSSKKLLLSDSGFYLCAWSGSYEQYFGPGTRLTVT.

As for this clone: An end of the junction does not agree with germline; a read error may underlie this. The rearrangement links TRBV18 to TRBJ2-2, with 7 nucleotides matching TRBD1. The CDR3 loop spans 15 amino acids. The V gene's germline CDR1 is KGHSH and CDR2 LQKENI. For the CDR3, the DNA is TGTGCCAGTTCACCAGACAGGGCGAACACCGGGGAGCTGTTTTTT. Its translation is CASSPDRANTGELFF.

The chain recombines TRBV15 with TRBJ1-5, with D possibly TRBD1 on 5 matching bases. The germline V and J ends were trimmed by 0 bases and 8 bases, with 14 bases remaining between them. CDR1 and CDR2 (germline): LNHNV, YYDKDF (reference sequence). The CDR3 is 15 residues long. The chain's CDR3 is CATSRDQGAREPQHF. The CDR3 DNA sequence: TGTGCCACCAGCAGAGATCAGGGTGCCCGGGAGCCCCAGCATTTT.

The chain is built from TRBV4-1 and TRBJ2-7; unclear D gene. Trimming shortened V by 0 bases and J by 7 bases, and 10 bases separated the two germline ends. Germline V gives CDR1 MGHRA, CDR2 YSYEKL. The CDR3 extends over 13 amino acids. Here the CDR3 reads CASSQEGWEEQYF. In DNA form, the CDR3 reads TGCGCCAGCAGCCAAGAAGGATGGGAAGAGCAGTACTTC.

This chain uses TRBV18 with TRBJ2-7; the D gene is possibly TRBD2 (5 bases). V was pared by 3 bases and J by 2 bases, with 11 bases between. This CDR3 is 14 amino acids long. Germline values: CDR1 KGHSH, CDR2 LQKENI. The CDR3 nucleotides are TGTGCCAGCTCACCGGGGAGCGGCCCCTACGAGCAGTACTTC. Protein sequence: CASSPGSGPYEQYF.

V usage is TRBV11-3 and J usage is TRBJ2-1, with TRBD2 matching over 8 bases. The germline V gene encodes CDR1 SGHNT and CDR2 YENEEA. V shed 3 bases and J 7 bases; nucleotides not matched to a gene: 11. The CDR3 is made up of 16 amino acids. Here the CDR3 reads CASSLDPAGVQNEQFF. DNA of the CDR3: TGTGCCAGCAGCTTGGATCCAGCGGGAGTACAGAATGAGCAGTTCTTC.

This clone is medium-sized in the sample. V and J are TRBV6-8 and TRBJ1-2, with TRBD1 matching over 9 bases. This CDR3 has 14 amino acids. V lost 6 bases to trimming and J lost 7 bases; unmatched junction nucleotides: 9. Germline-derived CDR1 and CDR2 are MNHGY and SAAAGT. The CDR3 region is CASSPTGTGSGYTF. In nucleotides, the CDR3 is TGTGCCAGCAGCCCAACTGGGACAGGGAGTGGCTACACCTTC.

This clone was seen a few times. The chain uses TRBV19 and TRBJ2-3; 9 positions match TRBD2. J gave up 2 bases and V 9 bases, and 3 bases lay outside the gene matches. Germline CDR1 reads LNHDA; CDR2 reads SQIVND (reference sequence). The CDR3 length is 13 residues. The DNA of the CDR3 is TGTGCCAGCCGGACTAGCGCCACAGATACGCAGTATTTT. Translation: CASRTSATDTQYF.

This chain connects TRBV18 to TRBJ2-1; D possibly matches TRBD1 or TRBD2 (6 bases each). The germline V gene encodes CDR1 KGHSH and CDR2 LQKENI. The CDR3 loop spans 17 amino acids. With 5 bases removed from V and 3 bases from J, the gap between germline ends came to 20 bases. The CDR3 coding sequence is TGTGCCAGCTCATCCCCCCCGGGCGGGACAAACTACAATGAGCAGTTCTTC. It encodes CASSSPPGGTNYNEQFF.

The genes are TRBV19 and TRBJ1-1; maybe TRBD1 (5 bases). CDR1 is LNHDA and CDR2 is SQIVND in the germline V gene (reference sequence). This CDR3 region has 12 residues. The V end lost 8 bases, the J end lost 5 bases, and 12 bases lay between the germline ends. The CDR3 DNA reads TGTGCCAGTGGCCCGGGGGGTACTGAAGCTTTCTTT. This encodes CASGPGGTEAFF.

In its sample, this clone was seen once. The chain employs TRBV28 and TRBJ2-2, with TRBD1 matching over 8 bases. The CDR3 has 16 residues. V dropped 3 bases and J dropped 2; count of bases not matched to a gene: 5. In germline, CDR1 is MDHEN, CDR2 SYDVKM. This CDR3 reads CASSLARGPNTGELFF. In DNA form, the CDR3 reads TGTGCCAGCAGTTTGGCCAGGGGGCCAAACACCGGGGAGCTGTTTTTT.

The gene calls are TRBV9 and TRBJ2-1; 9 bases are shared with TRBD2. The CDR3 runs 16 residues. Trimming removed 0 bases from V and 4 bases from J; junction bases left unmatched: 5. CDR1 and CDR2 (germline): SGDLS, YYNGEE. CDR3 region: CASSVVAGVAYNEQFF. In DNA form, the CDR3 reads TGTGCCAGCAGCGTAGTAGCGGGAGTGGCTTACAATGAGCAGTTCTTC.

CDR3 sequence (DNA): TGTGCCAGCACCACCGCCGGGACACAGGAGACCCAGTACTTC. Translated: CASTTAGTQETQYF. This chain links TRBV7-2 with TRBJ2-5; D may be TRBD1 (6 bases). Germline values: CDR1 SGHTA, CDR2 FQGNSA. V was shortened by 7 bases and J by 5 bases, with 17 bases between the two germline ends. CDR3 length equals 14 residues.